This TCR beta chain came from a study of beta chain features in type 1 diabetes. Whole-study context: Summed over all samples, the examined sorted cells came to 90 million to 120 million.

What was sequenced were expressed TCRB transcripts, since all of the isolated RNA had been reverse transcribed. Each sample of naive, central memory or regulatory T cells had, on average, roughly 3.4 million reads. Generated by immunoSEQ multiplex PCR, the TCRdb table keeps only in-frame clones and is missing some. The repertoire holds hundreds of thousands of clones, with around an eighth as singletons. Germline trimming cut 4 bases from V and 2 bases from J; bases unmatched to any gene: 8. Germline assignment: CDR1 SQVTM and CDR2 ANQGSEA. The CDR3 totals 16 residues. A note on this clone: Its antigen is unknown.

Study results and limitations: The study found moderately but significantly shorter TCRB CDR3s in all four CD4+ subsets of Type 1 diabetes patients.

Material: naive CD4+ T cells from blood. The clonotype was recovered from a woman aged 18-29 years with type 1 diabetes. The V gene is TRBV29-1, the J gene TRBJ2-4, with 10 bases lining up with TRBD2. CDR3 coding DNA: TGCAGCGTTGTCCCCCCTAGCGGGAGCTCCAAAAACATTCAGTACTTC. Protein: CSVVPPSGSSKNIQYF.